The text below deals with one T cell receptor (beta chain). A read error may explain this, as a much larger clone is one base away. CDR3 length: 14 amino acids. Germline V gives CDR1 LNHDA, CDR2 SQIVND (reference sequence). Using RNA template, CDR3s of TCR alpha and beta were amplified with iRepertoire arm-PCR. TCRdb re-analysed the multiplex PCR reads in MiXCR, keeping a single row per CDR3 protein. The top ten hold 40% to 55% of the sample, which has around 100,000 distinct CDR3 sequences, approximately 28% seen once. This record comes from a study of glioma-infiltrating T cells. The chain combines TRBV19 with TRBJ2-5, with D hard to call. The TCR originated in a human donor with low-grade glioma or glioblastoma, undergoing nonglioma brain surgery, or in good health (not recorded which). The material sequenced was glioma tissue, nonneoplastic brain tissue, or PBMCs (not recorded which). Here the CDR3 DNA reads TGTGCCAGTAGGTCGGCAGATTTAATGGAGAACCAGTACTTC. Translated: CASRSADLMENQYF. The whole variable domain, filled in from reference TRBV19 and TRBJ2-5, reads DGGITQSPKYLFRKEGQNVTLSCEQNLNHDAMYWYRQDPGQGLRLIYYSQIVNDFQKGDIAEGYSVSREKKESFPLTVTSAQKNPTAFYLCASRSADLMENQYFGPGTRLLVL.